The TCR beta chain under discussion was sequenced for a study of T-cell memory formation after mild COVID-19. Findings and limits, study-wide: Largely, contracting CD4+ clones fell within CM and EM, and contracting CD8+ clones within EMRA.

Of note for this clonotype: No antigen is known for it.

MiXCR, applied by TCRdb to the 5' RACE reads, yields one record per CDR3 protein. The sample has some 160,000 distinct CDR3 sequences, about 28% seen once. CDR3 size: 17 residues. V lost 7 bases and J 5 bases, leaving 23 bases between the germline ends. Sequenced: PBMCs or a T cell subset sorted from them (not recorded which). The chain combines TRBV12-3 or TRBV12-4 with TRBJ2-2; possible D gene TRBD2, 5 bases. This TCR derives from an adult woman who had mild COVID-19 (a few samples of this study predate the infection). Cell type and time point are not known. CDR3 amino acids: CASNPLPLATGTGELFF. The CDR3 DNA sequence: TGTGCCAGCAACCCACTTCCCTTAGCGACGGGAACCGGGGAGCTGTTTTTT.